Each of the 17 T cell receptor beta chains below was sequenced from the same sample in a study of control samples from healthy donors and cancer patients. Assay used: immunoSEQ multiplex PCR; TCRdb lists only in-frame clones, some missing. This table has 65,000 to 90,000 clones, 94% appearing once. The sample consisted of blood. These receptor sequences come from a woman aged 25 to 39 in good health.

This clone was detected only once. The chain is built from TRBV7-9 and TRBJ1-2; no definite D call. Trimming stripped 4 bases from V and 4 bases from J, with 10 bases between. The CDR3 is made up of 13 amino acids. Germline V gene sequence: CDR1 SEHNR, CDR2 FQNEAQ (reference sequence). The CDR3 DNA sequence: TGTGCCAGCAGCTCACCGGCCCTCTATGGCTACACCTTC. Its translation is CASSSPALYGYTF.

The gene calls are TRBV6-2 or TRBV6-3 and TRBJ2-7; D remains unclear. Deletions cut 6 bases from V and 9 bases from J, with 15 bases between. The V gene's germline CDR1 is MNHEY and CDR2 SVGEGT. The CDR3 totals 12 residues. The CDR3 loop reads CASSQSQVGQYF. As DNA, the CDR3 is TGTGCCAGCAGCCAGTCCCAGGTAGGGCAGTACTTC.

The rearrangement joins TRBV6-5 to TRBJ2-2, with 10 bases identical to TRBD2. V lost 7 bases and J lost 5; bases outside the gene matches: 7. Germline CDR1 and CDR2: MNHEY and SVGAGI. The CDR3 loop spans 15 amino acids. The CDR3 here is CASTDGTSETGELFF. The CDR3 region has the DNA TGTGCCAGCACCGACGGGACTAGCGAGACCGGGGAGCTGTTTTTT.

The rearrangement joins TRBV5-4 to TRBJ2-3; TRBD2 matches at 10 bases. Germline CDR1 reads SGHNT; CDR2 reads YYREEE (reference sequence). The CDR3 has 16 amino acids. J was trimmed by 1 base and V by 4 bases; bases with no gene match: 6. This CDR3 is CASSPASGGRTDTQYF. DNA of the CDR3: TGTGCCAGCAGCCCTGCTAGCGGGGGACGCACAGATACGCAGTATTTT.

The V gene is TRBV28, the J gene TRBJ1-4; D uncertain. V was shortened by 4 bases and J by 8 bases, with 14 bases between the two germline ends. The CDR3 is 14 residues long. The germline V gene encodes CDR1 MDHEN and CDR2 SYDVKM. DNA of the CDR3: TGTGCCAGCAGTTCTCAACCCCGCCAGGAAAAACTGTTTTTT. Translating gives CASSSQPRQEKLFF.

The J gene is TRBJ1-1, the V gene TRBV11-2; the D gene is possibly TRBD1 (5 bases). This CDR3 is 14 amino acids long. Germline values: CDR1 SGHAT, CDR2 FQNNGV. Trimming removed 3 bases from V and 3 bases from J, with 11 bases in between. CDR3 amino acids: CASSFEGWYTEAFF. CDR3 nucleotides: TGTGCCAGCAGCTTTGAGGGGTGGTACACTGAAGCTTTCTTT.

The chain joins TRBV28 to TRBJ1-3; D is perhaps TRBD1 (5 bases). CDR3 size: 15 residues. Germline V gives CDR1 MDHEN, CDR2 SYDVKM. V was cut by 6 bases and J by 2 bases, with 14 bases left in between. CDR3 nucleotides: TGTGCCAGCAGGATATCACAGGCTACTGGAAACACCATATATTTT. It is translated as CASRISQATGNTIYF.

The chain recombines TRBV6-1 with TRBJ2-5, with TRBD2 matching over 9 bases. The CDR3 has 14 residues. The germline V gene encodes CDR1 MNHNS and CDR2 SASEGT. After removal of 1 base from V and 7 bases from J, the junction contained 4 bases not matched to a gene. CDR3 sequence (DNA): TGTGCCAGCAGTGAAGGCGGGGGGGCGGGGACCCAGTACTTC. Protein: CASSEGGGAGTQYF.

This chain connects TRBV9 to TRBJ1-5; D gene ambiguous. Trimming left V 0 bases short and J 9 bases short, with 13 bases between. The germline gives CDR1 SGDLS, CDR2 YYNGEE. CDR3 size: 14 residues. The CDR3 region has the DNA TGTGCCAGCAGCGTAGCCGACTATGTTGGGCCCCAGCATTTT. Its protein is CASSVADYVGPQHF.

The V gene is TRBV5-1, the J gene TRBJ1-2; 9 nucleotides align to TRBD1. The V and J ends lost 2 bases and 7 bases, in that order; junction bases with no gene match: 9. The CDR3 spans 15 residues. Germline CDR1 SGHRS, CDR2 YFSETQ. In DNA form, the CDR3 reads TGCGCCAGCAGCTTCGGAGGACAGGGGAGAGCTGGCTACACCTTC. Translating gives CASSFGGQGRAGYTF.

CDR3 nucleotide sequence: TGTGCCAGCAGCTTGCGGGACGGGAATAATTCACCCCTCCACTTT. Translation: CASSLRDGNNSPLHF. J is TRBJ1-6 and V is TRBV5-5, with D perhaps TRBD1 (5 bases). The V gene's germline CDR1 is SGHKS and CDR2 YYEKEE (reference sequence). The CDR3 runs 15 residues. Trimming pared 1 base from V and 5 bases from J, leaving 10 bases between. The full variable domain, in which reference TRBV5-5 and TRBJ1-6 provide the parts outside the CDR3, is DAGVTQSPTHLIKTRGQQVTLRCSPISGHKSVSWYQQVLGQGPQFIFQYYEKEERGRGNFPDRFSARQFPNYSSELNVNALLLGDSALYLCASSLRDGNNSPLHFGNGTRLTVT.

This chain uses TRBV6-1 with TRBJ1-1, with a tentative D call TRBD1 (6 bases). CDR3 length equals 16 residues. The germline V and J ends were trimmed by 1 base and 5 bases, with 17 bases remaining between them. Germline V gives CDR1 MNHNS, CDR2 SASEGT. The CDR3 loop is CASSEVGRAGVTEAFF. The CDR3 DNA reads TGTGCCAGCAGTGAAGTGGGTCGGGCAGGGGTGACTGAAGCTTTCTTT.

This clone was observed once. The chain's CDR3 is CASSLDRGHTGELFF. CDR3 nucleotide sequence: TGCGCCAGCAGCTTGGACCGGGGGCACACCGGGGAGCTGTTTTTT. This chain uses TRBV5-1 with TRBJ2-2; D might be TRBD1 or TRBD2, each matching 6 bases. CDR3 size: 15 residues. Looked up from germline, CDR1 is SGHRS and CDR2 is YFSETQ. Trimming removed 0 bases at V and 3 bases at J, with 9 bases between.

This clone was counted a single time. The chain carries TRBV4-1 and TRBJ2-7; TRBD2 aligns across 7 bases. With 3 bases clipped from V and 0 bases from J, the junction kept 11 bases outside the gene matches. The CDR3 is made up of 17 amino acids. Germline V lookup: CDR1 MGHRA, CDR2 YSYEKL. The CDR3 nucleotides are TGCGCCAGCAGCCACCTCCTACGGGCGGGGGACTCCTACGAGCAGTACTTC. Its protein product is CASSHLLRAGDSYEQYF.

The CDR3 is CASSLKGPGELFF. The CDR3 DNA sequence: TGCGCCAGCAGCTTGAAGGGACCCGGGGAGCTGTTTTTT. The rearrangement uses TRBV5-1 and TRBJ2-2; D assignment may be TRBD1 or TRBD2 (5 bases each). V lost 1 base and J 6 bases, leaving 7 bases between the germline ends. Germline V gives CDR1 SGHRS, CDR2 YFSETQ. The CDR3 runs to 13 residues.

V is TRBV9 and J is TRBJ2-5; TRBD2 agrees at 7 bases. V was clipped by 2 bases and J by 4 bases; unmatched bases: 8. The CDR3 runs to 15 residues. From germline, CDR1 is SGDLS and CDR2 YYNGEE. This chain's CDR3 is CASSVSGGELETQYF. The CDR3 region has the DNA TGTGCCAGCAGCGTCTCGGGGGGTGAGCTAGAGACCCAGTACTTC.

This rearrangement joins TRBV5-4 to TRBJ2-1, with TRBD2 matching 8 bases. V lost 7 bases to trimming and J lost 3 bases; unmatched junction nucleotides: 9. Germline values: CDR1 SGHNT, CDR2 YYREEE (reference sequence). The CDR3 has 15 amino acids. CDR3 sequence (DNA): TGTGCCAGCGCAATCTCGCGGGGGGTCTACAATGAGCAGTTCTTC. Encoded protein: CASAISRGVYNEQFF.